This TCR beta chain is from a study of blood T cell repertoires in COVID-19. Across the whole study: COVID-19 samples collected from the United States, Italy and Spain covered acute and convalescent phases. Sample material is recorded as cDNA or gDNA derived from T cells, B-cell-depleted T cells, or PBMCs.

This clone has just one count. Germline lookup yields CDR1 SQVTM and CDR2 ANQGSEA. The CDR3 loop spans 15 amino acids. V dropped 5 bases and J dropped 3; count of bases not matched to a gene: 9. As handled by the study authors: Reference gene primer amplification gave nucleated cell count estimates. Profiling relied on immunoSEQ multiplex PCR, and the TCRdb table lists in-frame clones only, not all of them. Clone size and V and J calls were adopted from that table, with D and trimming inferred from the DNA. This table has a few hundred thousand clones, 70% to 90% appearing once. The sequenced material came from peripheral blood. This chain uses TRBV29-1 with TRBJ2-3, with TRBD1 matching 9 bases. The source is a man aged 18 to 30 with COVID-19, enrolled during active disease. In nucleotides, the CDR3 is TGCAGCGTTCGGGCTGGGACAGGGCGGACAGATACGCAGTATTTT. Amino acids: CSVRAGTGRTDTQYF.